This T cell receptor beta chain was sequenced for a study of T cell repertoires in cytomegalovirus infection. About the study: Through public TCR beta signatures, both CMV infection and matching HLA type were indicated. Broader study findings: Clonotype analysis showed dominance of the ex vivo response by HLA-C-restricted CMV-specific TCR beta clonotypes. Cumulated frequencies of public TCR beta families served to identify carriers of CMV plus the relevant HLA.

TCRdb recomputed calls from the reads with MiXCR, one row per CDR3 protein. The sample contains over 95,000 distinct CDR3 sequences, over 30% of which appear only once. This clonotype came up a few times. Its antigen is unknown. Trimming took 1 base from V and 7 from J, leaving 23 bases between them. Germline assignment: CDR1 LGHDT and CDR2 YNNKEL (reference sequence). The CDR3 totals 18 residues. This specimen consisted of CD8+ T cells from cultured PBMCs, obtained from culture after CMV antigen stimulation. The chain has TRBV3-1 and TRBJ2-1; tentatively, D is TRBD2 (7 bases). The receptor comes from a human donor in good health (CMV status not recorded). Some clones in this sample may be carry-over from other donors' samples. Written as DNA, the CDR3 is TGTGCCAGCAGCCAAGGAGTAGGTCGGGGCGGGGGCCTGAATGAGCAGTTCTTC. Translating gives CASSQGVGRGGGLNEQFF.